What follows describes a single T cell receptor beta chain. The data were taken from a study of T cell responses to AZD1222 COVID-19 vaccine. Repertoires were generated with immunoSEQ multiplex PCR, while TCRdb's copy carries only in-frame clones and drops some. The repertoire consists of about 70,000 clones, with 83% occurring once and the leading ten covering approximately 5.9%. In germline, CDR1 is SEHNR, CDR2 FQNEAQ (reference sequence). This CDR3 region has 13 residues. Trimming removed 5 bases at V and 5 bases at J, with 12 bases between. Sequences were derived from peripheral blood, sampled 28 days after the second AZD1222 dose. This receptor was obtained from an adult who received the AZD1222 COVID-19 vaccine. The gene calls are TRBV7-9 and TRBJ2-5; D not resolved. The CDR3 region has the DNA TGTGCCAGCAGCCCGGTCCTCCGGGAGACCCAGTACTTC. Amino acids: CASSPVLRETQYF.